The 25 T cell receptor beta chains below were found in one sample sequenced in a study of graft-versus-host responses after intestinal transplantation. Their antigens remain unidentified. The repertoire was sequenced with immunoSEQ multiplex PCR; TCRdb's copy has only in-frame clones and lacks some. This sample has around 31,000 clones, with about four fifths found just once. Source: unstimulated CD8+ T cells sorted from spleen or lymph node cells, taken before intestinal transplant. All receptors derive from a human donor who received an intestinal transplant.

The V gene is TRBV28, the J gene TRBJ1-4; 7 bases align to TRBD1. The CDR3 runs 16 residues. Germline CDR1 is MDHEN and CDR2 is SYDVKM. J lost 4 bases, V lost 5 bases, and 10 bases had no gene match. CDR3 protein: CASSQPQGPYNEKLFF. CDR3 sequence (DNA): TGTGCCAGCAGTCAGCCACAGGGGCCTTATAATGAAAAACTGTTTTTT.

V is TRBV19 and J is TRBJ1-1; TRBD1 agrees at 12 bases. CDR1 is LNHDA, CDR2 SQIVND, per germline (reference sequence). The CDR3 covers 16 residues. V lost 7 bases, J lost 3 bases, and 9 bases stayed unmatched. CDR3 residues: CASKLGQGAGDTEAFF. CDR3 DNA sequence: TGTGCCAGTAAGTTGGGACAGGGGGCCGGAGACACTGAAGCTTTCTTT.

This rearrangement joins TRBV19 to TRBJ1-2; 9 bases line up with TRBD1. The CDR3 runs 14 residues. Germline V gene sequence: CDR1 LNHDA, CDR2 SQIVND (reference sequence). V dropped 5 bases and J dropped 4; count of bases not matched to a gene: 5. The CDR3 DNA is TGTGCCAGTAGTTTTACAGGGGGCAGCTATGGCTACACCTTC. Translation: CASSFTGGSYGYTF.

The V call is TRBV7-9, the J call TRBJ1-5; D remains unclear. Trimming removed 1 base at V and 0 bases at J, with 7 bases between. There are 15 residues in the CDR3. Germline V CDR1 and CDR2: SEHNR, FQNEAQ (reference sequence). CDR3 nucleotides: TGTGCCAGCAGCTTAGTAAACGGTAGCAATCAGCCCCAGCATTTT. It specifies CASSLVNGSNQPQHF.

A few counts support this clone. This rearrangement joins TRBV10-1 to TRBJ2-1; TRBD2 agrees at 14 bases. CDR3 length: 18 amino acids. The ends lost 6 bases at V and 2 bases at J; junction bases unmatched: 9. Germline CDR1 reads WNHNN; CDR2 reads SYGVQD (reference sequence). Written as DNA, the CDR3 is TGCGCCAGCAGCCCGGGACTAGCGGGAGAAGGGACCTACAATGAGCAGTTCTTC. It codes for CASSPGLAGEGTYNEQFF.

The J gene is TRBJ2-3, the V gene TRBV4-1; maybe TRBD2 (5 bases). The V end was cut by 3 bases, the J end by 4 bases, with 8 bases between. The germline V gene encodes CDR1 MGHRA and CDR2 YSYEKL. The CDR3 totals 13 residues. CDR3 residues: CASSQRAADTQYF. CDR3 sequence (DNA): TGCGCCAGCAGCCAGCGAGCGGCAGATACGCAGTATTTT.

This clone appeared a few times. The rearrangement links TRBV5-6 to TRBJ2-7, with a possible D match to TRBD2 (5 bases). Trimming removed 5 bases at V and 3 bases at J, with 9 bases between. CDR1 and CDR2 from the germline V gene are SGHDT and YYEEEE. The CDR3 runs to 12 residues. In nucleotides, the CDR3 is TGTGCCAGCAGGGCGGGCAACTACGAGCAGTACTTC. This sequence encodes CASRAGNYEQYF.

The chain uses TRBV4-1 and TRBJ2-1, with 8 nucleotides matching TRBD2. V lost 4 bases and J lost 2; bases outside the gene matches: 7. The germline CDR1 and CDR2 sequences are MGHRA and YSYEKL. CDR3 length equals 16 residues. In nucleotides, the CDR3 is TGCGCCAGCAGCCGAGACCATAGCGGGACCTACAATGAGCAGTTCTTC. Its protein is CASSRDHSGTYNEQFF.

V is TRBV7-2 and J is TRBJ1-3, with TRBD1 matching 8 bases. This CDR3 contains 16 residues. With V trimmed by 6 bases and J by 5 bases, 12 bases remained unmatched. Germline CDR1 SGHTA, CDR2 FQGNSA. The CDR3 region is CASSTTRTGRRNTIYF. The DNA for the CDR3 is TGTGCCAGCAGTACCACCCGGACAGGGCGCAGAAACACCATATATTTT.

V and J are TRBV7-9 and TRBJ2-1; no firm D call. The CDR3 is 14 amino acids. Germline V lookup: CDR1 SEHNR, CDR2 FQNEAQ (reference sequence). V was cut by 5 bases and J by 6 bases, with 14 bases left in between. The CDR3 DNA follows: TGTGCCAGCAGCCAAGTAATACCGGGCAATGAGCAGTTCTTC. This gives the protein CASSQVIPGNEQFF.

The CDR3 DNA is TGTGCCAGCAGCCGAGGACAGGGACTCGCAGATACGCAGTATTTT. Amino acids: CASSRGQGLADTQYF. The chain employs TRBV2 and TRBJ2-3; 8 bases are a match to TRBD1. Per the germline V gene, CDR1 is SNHLY and CDR2 is FYNNEI. Losses at the gene ends were 6 bases for V and 4 bases for J; bases not matched to a gene: 9. The CDR3 sequence is 15 residues long.

This sequence joins TRBV10-2 and TRBJ2-7; the D gene is possibly TRBD2 (6 bases). This CDR3 has 14 amino acids. Trimming removed 5 bases at V and 4 bases at J, with 15 bases between. Germline CDR1 is WSHSY and CDR2 is SAAADI. CDR3 in amino acids: CASSLLGTGYEQYF. CDR3 nucleotide sequence: TGCGCCAGCAGTCTACTAGGGACTGGGTACGAGCAGTACTTC.

The J gene is TRBJ2-7, the V gene TRBV27, with D perhaps matching TRBD1 (5 bases). Germline lookup yields CDR1 MNHEY and CDR2 SMNVEV (reference sequence). This CDR3 contains 15 residues. Trimming stripped 0 bases from V and 3 bases from J, with 12 bases between. CDR3 sequence reads: CASSLSLGRVYEQYF. CDR3 DNA sequence: TGTGCCAGCAGTTTATCGCTAGGCAGGGTCTACGAGCAGTACTTC.

The rearrangement joins TRBV9 to TRBJ2-7; TRBD2 is a possible D gene (5 bases). CDR3 length: 15 amino acids. Per germline, CDR1 SGDLS and CDR2 YYNGEE. With 0 bases removed from V and 2 bases from J, the gap between germline ends came to 12 bases. CDR3 region: CASSVESGSTYEQYF. CDR3 bases: TGTGCCAGCAGCGTAGAATCGGGATCGACCTACGAGCAGTACTTC.

The chain couples TRBV5-1 to TRBJ2-5; no firm D call. The V end was cut by 1 base, the J end by 1 base, with 5 bases between. This CDR3 region has 13 residues. The germline CDR1 and CDR2 sequences are SGHRS and YFSETQ. CDR3 in amino acids: CASSLTFQETQYF. The CDR3 DNA follows: TGCGCCAGCAGCTTGACTTTCCAAGAGACCCAGTACTTC.

The gene calls are TRBV13 and TRBJ1-3, with D unclear. Germline loops: CDR1 PRHDT, CDR2 FYEKMQ (reference sequence). The V gene lost 3 bases and the J gene lost 0 bases, with 9 bases spanning the gap. The length of the CDR3 is 15 residues. For the CDR3, the DNA is TGTGCCAGCAGCTTTATGAGGAGCTCTGGAAACACCATATATTTT. It translates to CASSFMRSSGNTIYF. The full variable domain, with the rest looked up from reference TRBV13 and TRBJ1-3, is AAGVIQSPRHLIKEKRETATLKCYPIPRHDTVYWYQQGPGQDPQFLISFYEKMQSDKGSIPDRFSAQQFSDYHSELNMSSLELGDSALYFCASSFMRSSGNTIYFGEGSWLTVV.

The rearrangement uses TRBV7-9 and TRBJ2-5; 14 positions agree with TRBD2. The junction had 8 bases not matched to a gene; V was cut back by 5 bases and J by 3 bases. The V gene's germline CDR1 is SEHNR and CDR2 FQNEAQ (reference sequence). This CDR3 has 17 residues. The CDR3 sequence: CASSDRTSGGPKETQYF. CDR3 DNA: TGTGCCAGCAGCGACCGGACTAGCGGGGGGCCCAAAGAGACCCAGTACTTC.

The V call is TRBV28, the J call TRBJ2-1; 10 positions agree with TRBD1. The V and J ends lost 6 bases and 7 bases, in that order; junction bases with no gene match: 6. The V gene's germline CDR1 is MDHEN and CDR2 SYDVKM. CDR3 length: 14 residues. The CDR3 coding sequence is TGTGCCAGCAGGTGGGGACAGGGGACGAATGAGCAGTTCTTC. Residues: CASRWGQGTNEQFF.

Only one count was recorded for this clone. The chain has TRBV16 and TRBJ1-1; the D is unclear. Per germline, CDR1 KGHSY and CDR2 FQNENV. Trimming removed 1 base at V and 5 bases at J, with 11 bases between. The CDR3 consists of 14 residues. CDR3: CASSQYSGRTEAFF. The CDR3 bases are TGTGCCAGCAGCCAATATTCCGGGAGAACTGAAGCTTTCTTT.

In its sample, this clone ranks as medium-sized (0.01 to 0.1%). The V call is TRBV28, the J call TRBJ2-7; D possibly corresponds to TRBD2 (5 bases). CDR1 and CDR2 from the germline V gene are MDHEN and SYDVKM. The CDR3 has 12 residues. V lost 8 bases and J 1 base, leaving 9 bases between the germline ends. CDR3 protein: CASLARSYEQYF. CDR3 bases: TGTGCCAGCTTAGCGCGTTCCTACGAGCAGTACTTC.

The V call is TRBV28, the J call TRBJ2-7; D perhaps matches TRBD2 (5 bases). V was pared by 5 bases and J by 5 bases, with 16 bases between. Germline-derived CDR1 and CDR2 are MDHEN and SYDVKM. The CDR3 covers 14 residues. The CDR3 nucleotides read TGTGCCAGCAGTCGGGGATTCGGGTCCCACGAGCAGTACTTC. As protein: CASSRGFGSHEQYF.

This clone appeared once. The V and J genes are TRBV7-9 and TRBJ2-5, with 10 nucleotides matching TRBD2. The trim removed 5 bases at V and 9 bases at J, leaving 12 bases unmatched. This CDR3 has 15 residues. The germline V gene has CDR1 SEHNR and CDR2 FQNEAQ (reference sequence). The CDR3 DNA sequence: TGTGCCAGCAGCCCAAGGGTCCAAGCGGGGGGGGCCCAGTACTTC. Translated: CASSPRVQAGGAQYF.

This clone came up once. The chain uses TRBV28 and TRBJ1-6; 10 bases agree with TRBD1. V lost 8 bases to trimming and J lost 2 bases; unmatched junction nucleotides: 6. The CDR3 has 16 amino acids. Germline V CDR1 and CDR2: MDHEN, SYDVKM. Here the CDR3 reads CASEIGTGAYNSPLHF. The DNA for the CDR3 is TGTGCCAGCGAGATCGGGACAGGGGCCTATAATTCACCCCTCCACTTT.

This clone was observed a handful of times. The chain uses TRBV12-5 and TRBJ1-1; D might be TRBD1 (5 bases). With 2 bases removed from V and 7 bases from J, the gap between germline ends came to 11 bases. The CDR3 loop spans 13 amino acids. Per the germline V gene, CDR1 is LGHNT and CDR2 is FRNRAP. The CDR3 sequence is CASGLSPGGEAFF. DNA for the CDR3: TGTGCTAGTGGTTTGTCCCCCGGGGGTGAAGCTTTCTTT.

The V gene is TRBV7-8, the J gene TRBJ2-5; possibly TRBD2 for D (6 bases). The CDR3 covers 13 residues. Germline CDR1 and CDR2: SGHVS and FQNEAQ. V was shortened by 1 base and J by 5 bases, with 8 bases between the two germline ends. The CDR3 coding sequence is TGTGCCAGCAGCTTAGACGCGGGGGAGACCCAGTACTTC. Translating it yields CASSLDAGETQYF.